This entry describes one T cell receptor (beta chain). Its antigen is still unknown. In the PCR, 60 Vbeta and 13 Jbeta primers were used. Clones were sequenced by immunoSEQ multiplex PCR, and TCRdb holds only the in-frame ones, with some missing. The repertoire holds 130,000 or so clones, with roughly 79% as singletons. This entry belongs to a study of cytomegalovirus exposure and HLA in healthy donors. Study-wide background: Around 81% of more than 300 genotyped donors fell in the Caucasian-associated ancestry cluster. Study findings and constraints: The authors listed 180 or so TCR beta chains as cytomegalovirus-associated. A link between a missense DCLRE1C variant and TCR beta V- and J-gene trimming emerged from a later analysis.

Whereas donors were nominally healthy upon sampling, unrecorded immune exposures were probable. The ends lost 5 bases at V and 16 bases at J; junction bases unmatched: 14. Germline-derived CDR1 and CDR2 are MNHNS and SASEGT. This CDR3 is 13 amino acids long. The origin of this receptor is a woman younger than 30 in good health and CMV-seronegative. V is TRBV6-1 and J is TRBJ2-1, with TRBD2 matching 7 bases. Sequenced material: PBMCs. CDR3 residues: CASSPSTSTSGFF. In DNA form, the CDR3 reads TGTGCCAGCAGTCCCTCGACTAGCACAAGTGGATTCTTC.